A single T cell receptor (beta chain) is shown here with its context. This sample is drawn from a study of cytomegalovirus exposure and HLA in healthy donors. V shed 5 bases, J shed 6 bases, and the junction held 11 bases outside the gene matches. The CDR3 spans 16 residues. Germline CDR1 and CDR2: LGHNT and FRNRAP. Primers for the PCR totalled 60 Vbeta and 13 Jbeta. Using immunoSEQ multiplex PCR, the repertoire was profiled, and TCRdb retains in-frame clones only, with some absent. The table lists roughly 140,000 clones, under 90% of them singletons. Sequencing input: PBMCs. The receptor was isolated from a man aged 40-49 years in good health and CMV-seronegative. The rearrangement joins TRBV12-5 to TRBJ1-5; 9 positions match TRBD1. The CDR3 DNA is TGTGCTAGTGGTCCGGATAGGGGACAGGGAGTTCAGCCCCAGCATTTT. Its translation is CASGPDRGQGVQPQHF.